Sequencing of this TCR beta chain was carried out in a study of T cells after posttransplantation cyclophosphamide. Trimming removed 5 bases from V and 4 bases from J; junction bases left unmatched: 7. This CDR3 has 14 residues. CDR1 SGHDT and CDR2 YYEEEE come from the germline V gene. Regarding this clone: The target antigen is unknown.

Cyclophosphamide on days +3 and +4 followed busulfan-fludarabine conditioning and a marrow graft. The study's findings and limits: TRB overlap between skin or GI tissue T cells and blood was limited.

The protocol was immunoSEQ multiplex PCR, while the TCRdb copy is restricted to in-frame clones and leaves out a portion. In the table there are 9,000 to 13,000 clones, approximately 86% of which are singletons. Here the sequenced sample was PBMCs, taken roughly 2,000 days after allogeneic stem cell transplant with posttransplant cyclophosphamide. The V call is TRBV5-6, the J call TRBJ1-2; 8 bases are shared with TRBD1. The receptor's source is a female patient aged 50 to 60 who received an allogeneic stem cell transplant from a related donor, was CMV-positive, and had no GVHD. Some T cells may be transferred from the graft donor. This CDR3 reads CASRTGDIVYGYTF. The CDR3 region has the DNA TGTGCCAGCAGGACAGGGGATATTGTCTATGGCTACACCTTC.